This T cell receptor (beta chain) was sequenced in a study of neoadjuvant anti-PD-1 for oral cavity cancer. General study points: Each response group had just a few patients in TCR analyses.

The sample's time point: after neoadjuvant nivolumab, at surgical resection. These oral cavity squamous cell carcinomas were HPV-negative and locally advanced. Measured with immunoSEQ multiplex PCR; TCRdb has only the in-frame clones, and not every one. The sample has approximately 15,000 clones; 71% are singletons. This clone was seen a few times. Its antigen remains unidentified. The CDR3 is 15 residues long. With V trimmed by 3 bases and J by 4 bases, 5 bases remained unmatched. Germline V gives CDR1 SGHRS, CDR2 YFSETQ. Specimen: PBMCs, collected after nivolumab (anti-PD-1) treatment. This receptor was identified in a person aged 35-79 years with oral cavity squamous cell carcinoma. The chain carries TRBV5-1 and TRBJ2-1; 9 bases map to TRBD2. CDR3 protein: CASSSGLASYNEQFF. CDR3 DNA sequence: TGCGCCAGCAGCTCTGGACTAGCGAGTTACAATGAGCAGTTCTTC.